This paragraph reports one T cell receptor beta chain. TCRdb's table, derived via immunoSEQ multiplex PCR, lists solely in-frame clones and lacks some. In the table there are about 80,000 clones, around 80% of which are singletons. The data belong to a study of blood T cell repertoires in COVID-19. Germline assignment: CDR1 SGHRS and CDR2 YFSETQ. This CDR3 comprises 19 residues. J lost 0 bases, V lost 0 bases, and 9 bases had no gene match. This chain connects TRBV5-1 to TRBJ1-6, with 7 bases matching TRBD1. The sequence was collected from a human donor in a cohort sampled during active COVID-19. The sample comprised peripheral blood. The chain's CDR3 is CASSLGKGAASSYNSPLHF. As DNA, the CDR3 is TGCGCCAGCAGCTTGGGTAAGGGGGCCGCCAGCTCCTATAATTCACCCCTCCACTTT.